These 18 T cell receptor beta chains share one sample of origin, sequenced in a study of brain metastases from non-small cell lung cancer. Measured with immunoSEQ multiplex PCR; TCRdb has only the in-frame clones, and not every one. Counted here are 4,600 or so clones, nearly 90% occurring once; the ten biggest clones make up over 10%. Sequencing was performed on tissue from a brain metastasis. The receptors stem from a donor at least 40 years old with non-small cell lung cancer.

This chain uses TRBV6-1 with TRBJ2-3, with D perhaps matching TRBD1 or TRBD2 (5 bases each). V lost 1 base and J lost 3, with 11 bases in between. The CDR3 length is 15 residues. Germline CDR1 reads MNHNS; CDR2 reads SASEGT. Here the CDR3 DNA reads TGTGCCAGCAGTGAAGTAGGTGGGACGACAGATACGCAGTATTTT. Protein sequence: CASSEVGGTTDTQYF.

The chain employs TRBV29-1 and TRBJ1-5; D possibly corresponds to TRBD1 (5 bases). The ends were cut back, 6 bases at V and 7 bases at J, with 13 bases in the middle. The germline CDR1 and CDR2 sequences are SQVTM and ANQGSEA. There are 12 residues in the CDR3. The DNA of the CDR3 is TGCAGCGTGGGGGGACGGGACCAGCCCCAGCATTTT. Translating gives CSVGGRDQPQHF.

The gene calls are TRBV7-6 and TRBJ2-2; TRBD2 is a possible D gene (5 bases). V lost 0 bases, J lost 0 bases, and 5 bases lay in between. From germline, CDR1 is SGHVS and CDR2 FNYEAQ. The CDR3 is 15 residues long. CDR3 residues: CASSLAGANTGELFF. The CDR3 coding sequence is TGTGCCAGCAGCTTAGCGGGAGCGAACACCGGGGAGCTGTTTTTT.

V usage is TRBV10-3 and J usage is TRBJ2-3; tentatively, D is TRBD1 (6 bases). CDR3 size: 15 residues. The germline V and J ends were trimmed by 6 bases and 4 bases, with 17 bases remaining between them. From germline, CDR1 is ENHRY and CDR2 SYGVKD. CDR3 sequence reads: CAISRDIGSADTQYF. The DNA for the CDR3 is TGTGCCATCAGCAGGGACATCGGCAGTGCAGATACGCAGTATTTT.

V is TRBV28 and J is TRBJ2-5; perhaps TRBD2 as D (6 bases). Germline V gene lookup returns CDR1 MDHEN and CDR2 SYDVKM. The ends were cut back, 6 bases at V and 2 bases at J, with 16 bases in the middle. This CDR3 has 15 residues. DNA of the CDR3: TGTGCCAGCAGCCCACGGGGTGGAGGGCAAGAGACCCAGTACTTC. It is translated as CASSPRGGGQETQYF.

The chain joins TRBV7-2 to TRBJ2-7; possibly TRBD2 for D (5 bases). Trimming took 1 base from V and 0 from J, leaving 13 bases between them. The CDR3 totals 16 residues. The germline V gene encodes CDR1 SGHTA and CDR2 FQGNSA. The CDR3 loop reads CASSLGRGKLSYEQYF. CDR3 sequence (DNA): TGTGCCAGCAGCTTAGGTCGAGGGAAACTCTCCTACGAGCAGTACTTC.

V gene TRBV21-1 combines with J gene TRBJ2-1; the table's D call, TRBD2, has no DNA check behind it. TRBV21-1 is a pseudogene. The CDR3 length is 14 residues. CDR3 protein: CASRGLEFYNEQFF. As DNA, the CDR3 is TGTGCCAGCAGAGGACTAGAGTTCTACAATGAGCAGTTCTTC.

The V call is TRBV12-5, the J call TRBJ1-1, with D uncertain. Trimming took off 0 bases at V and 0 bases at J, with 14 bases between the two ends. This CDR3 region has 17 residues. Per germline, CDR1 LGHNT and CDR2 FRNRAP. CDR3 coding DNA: TGTGCTAGTGGTTTGGTACGGAGTGAGGCAATGAACACTGAAGCTTTCTTT. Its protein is CASGLVRSEAMNTEAFF.

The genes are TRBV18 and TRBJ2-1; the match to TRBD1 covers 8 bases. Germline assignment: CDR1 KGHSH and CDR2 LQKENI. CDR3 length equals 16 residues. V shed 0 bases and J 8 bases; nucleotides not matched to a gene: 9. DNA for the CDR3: TGTGCCAGCTCACCACCGAGGACAGGGAGTAAAGATGAGCAGTTCTTC. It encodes CASSPPRTGSKDEQFF. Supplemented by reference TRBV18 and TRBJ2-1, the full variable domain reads NAGVMQNPRHLVRRRGQEARLRCSPMKGHSHVYWYRQLPEEGLKFMVYLQKENIIDESGMPKERFSAEFPKEGPSILRIQQVVRGDSAAYFCASSPPRTGSKDEQFFGPGTRLTVL.

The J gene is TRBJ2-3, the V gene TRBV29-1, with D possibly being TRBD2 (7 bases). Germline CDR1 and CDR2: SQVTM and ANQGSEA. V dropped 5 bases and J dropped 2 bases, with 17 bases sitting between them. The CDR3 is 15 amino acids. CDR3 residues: CSVRGAGAPTDTQYF. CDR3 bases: TGCAGCGTTAGGGGGGCGGGAGCCCCCACAGATACGCAGTATTTT.

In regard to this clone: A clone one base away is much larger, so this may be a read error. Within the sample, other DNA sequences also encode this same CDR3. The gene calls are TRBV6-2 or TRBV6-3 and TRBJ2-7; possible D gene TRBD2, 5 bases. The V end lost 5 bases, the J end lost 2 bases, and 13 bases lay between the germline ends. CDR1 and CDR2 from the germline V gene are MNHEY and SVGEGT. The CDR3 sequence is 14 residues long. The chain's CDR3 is CASSPGGDPYEQYF. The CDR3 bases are TGTGCCAGCAGTCCAGGAGGCGACCCCTACGAGCAGTACTTC.

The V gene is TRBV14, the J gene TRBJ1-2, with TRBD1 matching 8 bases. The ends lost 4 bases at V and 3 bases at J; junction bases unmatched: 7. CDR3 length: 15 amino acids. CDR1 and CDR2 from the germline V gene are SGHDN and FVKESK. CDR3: CASSPRSDRDYGYTF. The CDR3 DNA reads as TGTGCCAGCAGCCCCAGATCGGACAGGGACTATGGCTACACCTTC.

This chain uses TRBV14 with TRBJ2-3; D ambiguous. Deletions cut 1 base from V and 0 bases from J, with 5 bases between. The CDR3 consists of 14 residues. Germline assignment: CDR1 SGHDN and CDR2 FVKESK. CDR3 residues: CASSQAGSTDTQYF. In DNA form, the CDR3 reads TGTGCCAGCAGCCAAGCTGGTAGCACAGATACGCAGTATTTT.

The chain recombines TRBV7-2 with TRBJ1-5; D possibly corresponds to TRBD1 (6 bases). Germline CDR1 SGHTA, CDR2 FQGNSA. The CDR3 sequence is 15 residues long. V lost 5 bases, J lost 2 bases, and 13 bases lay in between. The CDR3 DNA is TGTGCCAGCAGCCCGAGAGCAGGGGGCAATCAGCCCCAGCATTTT. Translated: CASSPRAGGNQPQHF. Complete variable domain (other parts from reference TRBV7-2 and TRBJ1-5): GAGVSQSPSNKVTEKGKDVELRCDPISGHTALYWYRQSLGQGLEFLIYFQGNSAPDKSGLPSDRFSAERTGGSVSTLTIQRTQQEDSAVYLCASSPRAGGNQPQHFGDGTRLSIL.

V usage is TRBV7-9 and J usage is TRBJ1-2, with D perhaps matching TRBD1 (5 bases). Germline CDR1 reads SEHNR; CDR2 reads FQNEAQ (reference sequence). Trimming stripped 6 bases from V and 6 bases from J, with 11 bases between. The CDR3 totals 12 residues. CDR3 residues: CASSRQSNGYTF. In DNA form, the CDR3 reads TGTGCCAGCAGTCGACAGAGTAATGGCTACACCTTC.

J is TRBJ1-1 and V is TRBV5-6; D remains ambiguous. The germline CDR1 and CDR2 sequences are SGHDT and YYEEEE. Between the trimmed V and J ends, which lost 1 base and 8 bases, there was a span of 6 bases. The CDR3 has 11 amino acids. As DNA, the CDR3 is TGTGCCAGCAGCTTGTATGGGGAAGCTTTCTTT. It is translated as CASSLYGEAFF. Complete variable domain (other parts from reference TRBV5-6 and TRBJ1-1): DAGVTQSPTHLIKTRGQQVTLRCSPKSGHDTVSWYQQALGQGPQFIFQYYEEEERQRGNFPDRFSGHQFPNYSSELNVNALLLGDSALYLCASSLYGEAFFGQGTRLTVV.

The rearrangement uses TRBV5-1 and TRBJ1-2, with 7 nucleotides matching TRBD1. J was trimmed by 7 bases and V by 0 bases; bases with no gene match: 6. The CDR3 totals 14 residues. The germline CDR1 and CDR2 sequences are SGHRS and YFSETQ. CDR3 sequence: CASSLDQGGIGYTF. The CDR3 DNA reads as TGCGCCAGCAGCTTGGATCAGGGGGGGATTGGCTACACCTTC.

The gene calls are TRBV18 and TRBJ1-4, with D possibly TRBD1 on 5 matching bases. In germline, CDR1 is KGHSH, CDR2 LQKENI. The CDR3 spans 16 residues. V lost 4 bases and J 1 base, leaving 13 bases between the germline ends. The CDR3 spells CASSQGGRGTNEKLFF. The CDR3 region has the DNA TGTGCCAGCTCACAAGGAGGAAGGGGAACTAATGAAAAACTGTTTTTT.